This TCR beta chain appears in the sequencing data of a study of a mutant IDH1 vaccine in newly diagnosed glioma. The CDR3 runs to 15 residues. The trim removed 2 bases at V and 3 bases at J, leaving 6 bases unmatched. Germline V lookup: CDR1 MNHEY, CDR2 SMNVEV (reference sequence). Repertoires were generated with immunoSEQ multiplex PCR, while TCRdb's copy carries only in-frame clones and drops some. The table lists more than 80,000 clones, 83% of them singletons. As to time point: baseline, week 1 (first vaccination visit). Described treatment: pre-vaccination baseline after standard-of-care therapy.

The sample here was PBMCs, taken from a glioma patient treated with radiotherapy, temozolomide or both. This sequence joins TRBV27 and TRBJ2-7, with 8 bases lining up with TRBD1. The receptor's source is a woman in her 50s with glioma. CDR3 region: CASSLQGDRGYEQYF. In DNA, the CDR3 is TGTGCCAGCAGTTTACAAGGAGACAGGGGCTACGAGCAGTACTTC.